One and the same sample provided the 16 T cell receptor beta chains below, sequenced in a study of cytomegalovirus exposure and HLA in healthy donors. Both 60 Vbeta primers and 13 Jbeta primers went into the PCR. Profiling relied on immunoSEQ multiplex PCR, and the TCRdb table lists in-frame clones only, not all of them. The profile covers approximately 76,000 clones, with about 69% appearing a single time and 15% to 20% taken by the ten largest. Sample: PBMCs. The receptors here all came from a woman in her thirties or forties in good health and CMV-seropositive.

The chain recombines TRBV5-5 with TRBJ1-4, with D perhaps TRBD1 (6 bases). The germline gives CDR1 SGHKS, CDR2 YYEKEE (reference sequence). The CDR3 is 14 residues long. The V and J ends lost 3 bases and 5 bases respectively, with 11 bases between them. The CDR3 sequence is CASSSGTMNEKLFF. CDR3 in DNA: TGTGCCAGCAGCTCCGGGACAATGAATGAAAAACTGTTTTTT. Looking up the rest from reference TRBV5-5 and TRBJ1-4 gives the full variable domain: DAGVTQSPTHLIKTRGQQVTLRCSPISGHKSVSWYQQVLGQGPQFIFQYYEKEERGRGNFPDRFSARQFPNYSSELNVNALLLGDSALYLCASSSGTMNEKLFFGSGTQLSVL.

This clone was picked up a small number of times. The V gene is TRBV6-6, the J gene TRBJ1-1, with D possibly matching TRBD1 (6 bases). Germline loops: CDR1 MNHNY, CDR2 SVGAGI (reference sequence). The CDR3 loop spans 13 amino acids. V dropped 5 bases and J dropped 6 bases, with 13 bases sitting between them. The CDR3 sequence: CASSTGTRAEAFF. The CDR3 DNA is TGTGCCAGCAGTACGGGGACACGAGCTGAAGCTTTCTTT.

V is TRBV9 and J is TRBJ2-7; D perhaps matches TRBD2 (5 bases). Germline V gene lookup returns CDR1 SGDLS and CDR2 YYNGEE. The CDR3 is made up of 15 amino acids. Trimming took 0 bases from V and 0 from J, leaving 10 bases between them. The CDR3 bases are TGTGCCAGCAGCGTAGCGGCGGGTATCTCCTACGAGCAGTACTTC. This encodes CASSVAAGISYEQYF. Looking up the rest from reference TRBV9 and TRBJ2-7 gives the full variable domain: DSGVTQTPKHLITATGQRVTLRCSPRSGDLSVYWYQQSLDQGLQFLIQYYNGEERAKGNILERFSAQQFPDLHSELNLSSLELGDSALYFCASSVAAGISYEQYFGPGTRLTVT.

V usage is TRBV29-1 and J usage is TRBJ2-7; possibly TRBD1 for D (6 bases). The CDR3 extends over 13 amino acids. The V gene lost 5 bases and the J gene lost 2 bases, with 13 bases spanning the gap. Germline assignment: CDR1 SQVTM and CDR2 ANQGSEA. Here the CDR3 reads CSVSDRLTYEQYF. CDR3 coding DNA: TGCAGCGTTTCTGACAGGTTAACCTACGAGCAGTACTTC.

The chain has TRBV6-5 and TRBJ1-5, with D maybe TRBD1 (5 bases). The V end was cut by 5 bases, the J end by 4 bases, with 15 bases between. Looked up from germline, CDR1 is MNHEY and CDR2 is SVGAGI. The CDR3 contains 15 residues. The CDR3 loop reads CASSAQNRGNQPQHF. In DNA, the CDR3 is TGTGCCAGCAGTGCCCAGAACCGGGGGAATCAGCCCCAGCATTTT.

CDR3 coding DNA: TGTGCCAGCAGCTTAGGGGTCAGATACGGGGGCAATCAGCCCCAGCATTTT. Its protein product is CASSLGVRYGGNQPQHF. The chain recombines TRBV7-2 with TRBJ1-5; D remains ambiguous. V lost 1 base, J lost 2 bases, and 15 bases lay in between. The CDR3 spans 17 residues. Germline V gene lookup returns CDR1 SGHTA and CDR2 FQGNSA.

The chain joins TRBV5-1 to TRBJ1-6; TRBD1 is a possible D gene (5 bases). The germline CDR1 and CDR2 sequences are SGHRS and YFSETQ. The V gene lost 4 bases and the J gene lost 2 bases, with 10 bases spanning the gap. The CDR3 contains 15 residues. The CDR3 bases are TGCGCCAGCAGCGGGGGGATCACCTATAATTCACCCCTCCACTTT. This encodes CASSGGITYNSPLHF.

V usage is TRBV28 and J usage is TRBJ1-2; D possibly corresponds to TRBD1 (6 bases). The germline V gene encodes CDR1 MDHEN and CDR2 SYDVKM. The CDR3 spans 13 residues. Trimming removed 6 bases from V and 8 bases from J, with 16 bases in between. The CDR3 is CASSLGQRQGYTF. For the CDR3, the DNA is TGTGCCAGCAGCCTAGGACAGAGACAGGGCTACACCTTC.

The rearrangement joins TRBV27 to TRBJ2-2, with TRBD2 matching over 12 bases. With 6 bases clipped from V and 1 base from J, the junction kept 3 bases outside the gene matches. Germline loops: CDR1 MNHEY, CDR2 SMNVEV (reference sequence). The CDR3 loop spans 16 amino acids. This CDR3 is CASRRTSGVNTGELFF. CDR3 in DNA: TGTGCCAGCAGGAGGACTAGCGGGGTGAACACCGGGGAGCTGTTTTTT.

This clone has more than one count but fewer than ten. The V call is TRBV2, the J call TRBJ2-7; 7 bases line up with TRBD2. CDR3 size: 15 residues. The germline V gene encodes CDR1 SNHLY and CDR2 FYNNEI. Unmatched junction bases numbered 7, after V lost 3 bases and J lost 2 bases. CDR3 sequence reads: CASSELTSSPYEQYF. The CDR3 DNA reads TGTGCCAGCAGTGAGTTGACTAGCAGCCCCTACGAGCAGTACTTC.

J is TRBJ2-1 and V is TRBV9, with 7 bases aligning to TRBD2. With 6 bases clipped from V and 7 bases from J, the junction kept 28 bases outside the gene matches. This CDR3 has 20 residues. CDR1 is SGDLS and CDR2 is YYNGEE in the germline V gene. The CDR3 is CASTSVLAPGRKGTLNEQFF. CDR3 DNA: TGTGCCAGCACTTCGGTACTAGCGCCTGGGAGGAAAGGAACACTGAATGAGCAGTTCTTC.

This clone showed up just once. CDR3 bases: TGTGCCAGCAGTCCAGGGGGCAGGGGGACTGAAGCTTTCTTT. Translating it yields CASSPGGRGTEAFF. The chain links TRBV27 to TRBJ1-1; TRBD1 matches 8 bases. Per the germline V gene, CDR1 is MNHEY and CDR2 is SMNVEV (reference sequence). This CDR3 region has 14 residues. After removal of 5 bases from V and 5 bases from J, the junction contained 7 bases not matched to a gene.

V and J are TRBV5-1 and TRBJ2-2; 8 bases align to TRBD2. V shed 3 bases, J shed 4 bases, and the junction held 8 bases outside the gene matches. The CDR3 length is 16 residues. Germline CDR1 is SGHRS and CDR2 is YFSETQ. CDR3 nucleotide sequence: TGCGCCAGCAGCTCCGCCTCCGCGGGAGGCACCGGGGAGCTGTTTTTT. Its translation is CASSSASAGGTGELFF.

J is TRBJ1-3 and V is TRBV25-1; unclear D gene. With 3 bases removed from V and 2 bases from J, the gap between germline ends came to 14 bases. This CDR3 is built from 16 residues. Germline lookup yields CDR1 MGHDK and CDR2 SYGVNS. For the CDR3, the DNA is TGTGCCAGCAGTGACCGATATGGGCGTCCTGGAAACACCATATATTTT. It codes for CASSDRYGRPGNTIYF.

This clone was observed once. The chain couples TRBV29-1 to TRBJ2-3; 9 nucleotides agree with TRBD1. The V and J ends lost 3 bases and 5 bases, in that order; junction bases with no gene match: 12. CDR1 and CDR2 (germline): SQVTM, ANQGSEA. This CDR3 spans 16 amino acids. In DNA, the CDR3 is TGCAGCGTTGACCCGACCAGGACAGGGGAGAAAGATACGCAGTATTTT. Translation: CSVDPTRTGEKDTQYF.

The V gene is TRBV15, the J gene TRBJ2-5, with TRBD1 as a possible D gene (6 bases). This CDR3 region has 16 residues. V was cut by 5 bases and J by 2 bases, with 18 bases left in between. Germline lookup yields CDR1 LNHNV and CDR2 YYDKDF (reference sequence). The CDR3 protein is CATSQRVTGNQETQYF. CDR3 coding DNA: TGTGCCACCAGCCAAAGGGTTACAGGGAATCAAGAGACCCAGTACTTC.